This T cell receptor beta chain appears in the sequencing data of a study of cytomegalovirus exposure and HLA in healthy donors (dated by TCRdb to about 2017). Regarding the complete study: An earlier analysis of some 550 of the donors reported about 250 Gb of sequence data and 117 million unique TCR beta sequences from 150 million to 200 million T cells. Approximately 300 gigabases of sequencing data and tens of millions of unique TCR sequences made up an early release that covered fewer than 650 HLA-typed donors. Among the roughly 400 genotyped donors, about 83% belonged to the genetic ancestry cluster associated with self-reported Caucasian donors. The study was designed to test whether signatures of past pathogen exposure could be identified by cataloging public T cell receptors. The study profiled the T cell repertoires of fewer than 850 subjects by immunosequencing and related them to cytomegalovirus serostatus. In addition to the first cohort of about 650 subjects, a separate validation cohort of 130 or so different subjects was used. The study combined high-throughput TCR immunosequencing, statistical association of individual TCRs with disease status, and machine learning to predict cytomegalovirus infection status. A later analysis re-analyzed previously published TCR beta repertoires from 666 donors and added high-resolution HLA genotyping to study TCR occurrence patterns. Rather than using new phenotypic data, the later analysis identified candidate immune exposures from TCR beta sequences and from how often those sequences occurred across donors. An earlier analysis of some 600 of the donors applied high-throughput TCR beta sequencing to assess whether each TCR beta V gene segment acted as functional or pseudogenic. Alongside the repertoire data, information on donor age, sex, ethnicity and CMV serostatus was compiled. In a later genetic analysis, genome-wide SNP genotypes for 398 of the 666 donors were used, and that subset was treated as a discovery cohort. Every repertoire in the discovery cohort had been generated on one and the same sequencing platform. HLA typing covered class I and class II loci at four-digit resolution. Typing coverage varied by locus: roughly 629-630 donors for A, B, C, DRB1 and DQB1; 500 to 550 for DQA1; 600 to 610 for DPA1; approximately 470 for DPB1. A few DR-DQ haplotypes were treated as single units for association and clustering because of strong linkage in the cohort. Among approximately 370 genotyped donors of the cohort, an average of around 250,000 unique TCR beta nucleotide sequences was sequenced per donor, of which roughly 18% were non-productive.

Study-wide conclusions, independent of this receptor: In the study, roughly 160 TCR beta chains were listed as associated with cytomegalovirus. A later analysis found that TCR association rates varied across HLA loci, with DRB1 alleles showing the most associated TCRs and HLA-C alleles the fewest. Because some donors lacked HLA typing at each locus, the association tests relied only on the typed subset. A cluster of highly shared sequence variants was judged likely to represent a technical artifact of the sequencing pipeline. Compared with the 666-donor mean, donors in an Asian-associated ancestry cluster had fewer N-insertions in productive TCRs, according to a later genetic analysis. The classifier was reported to diagnose cytomegalovirus status with high specificity and sensitivity in both the original and validation cohorts. The cohort was sequenced for TCR beta chains only, and without alpha or paired-chain data the features that could be detected were limited. A later analysis found that HLA-associated TCR beta chains were more clonally expanded and had lower generation probabilities than equally common non-associated chains. The presence/absence analyses assumed that sequencing depth was roughly uniform across donors, and that assumption may not be true. Some IMGT-functional V segments, including TRBV6-2 and TRBV6-3, could not be told apart with the 87-base-pair reads, so those segments were excluded. At a false discovery rate of 0.05, a later analysis linked 15,000 to 20,000 TCR beta sequences to specific HLA alleles. When HLA alleles, especially DR and DQ, strongly co-occurred, attributing TCR associations to individual alleles was difficult. Some 15 rarely observed V segments, including chromosome 9 orphons, were excluded from the earlier analysis of about 610 of the donors because counts were too low. A later analysis found that most CMV-associated TCR beta chains appeared HLA-restricted, with HLA associations seemingly driven largely by CMV exposure. Correlated functional status among segregating V segments might be attributable to linkage disequilibrium, but an unknown experimental factor could not be ruled out. Across donors, most TCR sequences were observed very rarely, whereas some public TCRs were present in many individuals. It was suggested by the authors that the approach could potentially be generalized to other disease states and immunological phenotypes. Three of the identified cytomegalovirus-associated TCR beta chains were confirmed in vitro to be specific for cytomegalovirus antigens. In a later analysis, several top co-occurrence clusters were reported to appear linked to parvovirus B19, influenza, CMV and Epstein-Barr virus. A further reported finding was that TCR beta sequences accurately predicted the HLA-A and HLA-B alleles for most subjects in the first cohort. The only immune exposure information available for the cohort was CMV serostatus. A later genetic analysis associated a missense DCLRE1C variant with V-gene and J-gene trimming of TCR beta chains, and an independent cohort replicated the association. An earlier analysis of approximately 500 of the donors showed that most TCR beta V segments appeared in productive rearrangements either about 87% or about 30% of the time, which broadly matched IMGT annotations.

In the germline V gene, CDR1 corresponds to SGHRS and CDR2 to YFSETQ. The CDR3 sequence holds 13 residues, the cysteine and phenylalanine included. This entry keeps only the CDR3 DNA: 39 bases, framed from base 1. From V the trimming removes 3 bases and from J it removes 5 bases, while the gene matches leave 0 bases of the junction unaccounted for. Libraries were built with the immunoSEQ multiplex PCR assay. A mixture of 60 forward primers for TCR Vbeta segments and 13 reverse primers for TCR Jbeta segments was used in the multiplex PCR. The CDR3 region of rearranged TCR beta genes was amplified from genomic DNA by a multiplex PCR assay. On the Illumina HiSeq System, the amplified TCR beta libraries were sequenced as 87-base-pair reads. The study's processing was this. Across the 500 to 750 repertoires, a later analysis counted roughly 77 million unique TCR beta chains, 9.5 million to 12 million of which were shared by at least two donors. Raw reads were error-corrected and collapsed into unique sequences with a nearest-neighbor algorithm that merged closely related sequences to remove PCR and sequencing errors. CDR3 sequences were aligned to IMGT reference sequences to assign V, D and J gene segments. For a sequence to be retained, a match of at least six nucleotides to both a V gene segment and a J gene segment was required. A rearrangement was called productive if the CDR3 had no stop codons and remained in frame with V and J, and every other rearrangement was called non-productive. Following IMGT convention, CDR3 was defined as the stretch from the second conserved V-encoded cysteine up to the conserved J-encoded phenylalanine. The earlier analysis of a few hundred of the donors excluded sequences that lacked an unambiguous match to a single V gene segment. In an earlier analysis of more than 500 of the donors, a V segment was called functional when productive rearrangements were above 56.7%, and segregating when the standard deviation between donors exceeded 5%. A statistical classification framework was built to diagnose cytomegalovirus status from the catalog of TCR beta chain sequences. V and J gene assignment, in a later analysis, came from comparing TCR nucleotide sequences with IMGT/GENE-DB human TR gene sequences. Using the TCRdist pipeline, a later analysis assigned CDR3 sequences along with most-parsimonious VDJ recombination scenarios. A later analysis defined each TCR beta chain by its CDR3 amino acid sequence plus V-gene family, and excluded reads lacking a unique V-gene family. As a way to deal with suspected cross-contamination and a sequencing artifact, a later analysis dropped 450 to 700 nucleotide sequences that were highly shared and had low generation probability. For each public chain, a later analysis derived a clonal expansion index from normalized ranks of inferred template counts within each repertoire. A later analysis computed generation probabilities with a VDJ recombination model fitted to out-of-frame rearrangements, and checked the results against IGoR. A later analysis scored TCR-TCR, TCR-HLA and TCR-CMV co-occurrence with hypergeometric tests, applying a repertoire-size bias correction to TCR pairs. To estimate false discovery rates, a later analysis permuted the HLA or CMV assignments 20 times. A later analysis grouped co-occurring TCRs with DBSCAN, adding TCRdist sequence similarity when clustering within HLA-allele-positive subsets. Repertoires with fewer than 30,000 or more than 120,000 public chains, plus five repertoires with anomalous nucleotide sharing, were excluded from co-occurrence clustering. Not all clones reach the TCRdb copy of this immuneACCESS table, which keeps in-frame sequences only. Checked studies attribute under half of the gap to unresolved V genes and leave the rest unexplained. V and J calls plus clone size are reproduced from that table; the DNA served to infer D and trimming. The record for this sample contains about 160,000 clones. 1% to 1.5% of the sample goes to the ten largest clones.

Points on this clone: Its binding antigen is unknown.

The cohort was made up of 650 to 700 healthy bone marrow donors. All cohort members were sampled while nominally healthy, although unrecorded immune exposures were likely present. The donor was CMV seronegative and was included in the group of a few hundred seronegative cohort members. Every donor gave a peripheral blood sample, and the peripheral blood mononuclear cells from that sample were used for TCR beta sequencing. Genomic DNA was extracted from the blood cell samples with the Qiagen DNeasy Blood Extraction Kit. The sequence joins TRBV5-1 to TRBJ1-5; TRBD1 agrees with 9 junctional bases. Input material: PBMCs. The clonotype comes from a woman in her sixties in good health and CMV-seronegative. The CDR3 protein sequence reads: CASSWTGDQPQHF. The sequence in DNA is TGCGCCAGCAGCTGGACAGGGGATCAGCCCCAGCATTTT.